Listed below are T cell receptor beta chains from one sample, sequenced in a study of T cells in Graves' hyperthyroidism and ophthalmopathy. MiXCR, applied by TCRdb to the multiplex PCR reads, yields one record per CDR3 protein. The data hold some 600,000 distinct CDR3 sequences, with around 14% observed a single time. Source material: blood. These receptors were taken from a woman in her thirties with Graves' hyperthyroidism that later progressed to Graves' ophthalmopathy. Each CDR3 is given with its conserved first and last residue. A D gene is named only where the DNA matches it firmly. Size is stated for part of the rows, as once, few or many counts, or as a class when the clone is expanded.

.	.	TRBV29-1	TRBJ2-7	CSVGEESSSYEQYF	TGCAGCGTTGGCGAAGAATCAAGCTCCTACGAGCAGTACTTC
few	.	TRBV20-1	TRBJ1-2	CSASGGNYGYTF	TGCAGTGCTAGCGGTGGGAACTATGGCTACACCTTC
many	.	TRBV13	TRBJ1-1	CASSLAPGFTEAFF	TGTGCCAGCAGCCTAGCCCCAGGGTTTACTGAAGCTTTCTTT
many	.	TRBV15	TRBJ1-1	CATSRDRGITEAFF	TGTGCCACCAGCAGAGATCGAGGGATCACTGAAGCTTTCTTT
few	TRBD1	TRBV14	TRBJ1-1	CASSQDQTGIGNTEAFF	TGTGCCAGCAGCCAAGACCAGACAGGGATAGGGAACACTGAAGCTTTCTTT
few	TRBD2	TRBV5-6	TRBJ2-5	CASSLALGTSGSLVETQYF	TGTGCCAGCAGCTTGGCCTTAGGTACTAGCGGGAGTTTGGTAGAGACCCAGTACTTC
many	.	TRBV30	TRBJ1-1	CACHPGVNTEAFF	TGTGCCTGTCACCCGGGGGTGAACACTGAAGCTTTCTTT
many	TRBD1	TRBV18	TRBJ2-7	CASSPPGQGTYEQYF	TGTGCCAGCAGCCCACCGGGACAGGGGACCTACGAGCAGTACTTC
few	TRBD1	TRBV6-1	TRBJ1-1	CASRIGQGWAEAFF	TGTGCCAGCAGGATAGGACAGGGTTGGGCTGAAGCTTTCTTT
.	.	TRBV7-2	TRBJ2-2	CASSLMGQLNTGELFF	TGTGCCAGCAGCTTAATGGGGCAGTTGAACACCGGGGAGCTGTTTTTT
.	TRBD1	TRBV29-1	TRBJ2-1	CSVEEGTGVTFF	TGCAGCGTTGAAGAGGGCACAGGGGTTACGTTCTTC
.	.	TRBV11-2	TRBJ2-6	CASSQHTGANVLTF	TGTGCCAGCAGCCAACACACCGGGGCCAACGTCCTGACTTTC
many	TRBD1	TRBV6-1	TRBJ2-4	CASSVGQGRNIQYF	TGTGCCAGCAGTGTCGGACAGGGGAGAAACATTCAGTACTTC
many	TRBD1	TRBV7-8	TRBJ1-2	CASSSDRGSYGYTF	TGTGCCAGCAGCTCAGACAGGGGCTCATATGGCTACACCTTC
many	TRBD1	TRBV6-1	TRBJ1-2	CASIPGQGNYGYTF	TGTGCCAGCATACCGGGACAGGGGAACTATGGCTACACCTTC
many	.	TRBV19	TRBJ2-3	CASNPFRGSTDTQYF	TGTGCCAGTAACCCCTTCCGGGGAAGCACAGATACGCAGTATTTT
.	TRBD1	TRBV12-3/TRBV12-4	TRBJ2-7	CAISESTGQNDYEQYF	TGTGCCATCAGTGAGTCGACGGGACAGAATGACTACGAGCAGTACTTC
many	TRBD2	TRBV27	TRBJ2-1	CASSLEGGRAPYNEQFF	TGTGCCAGCAGTTTAGAGGGCGGGAGGGCCCCCTACAATGAGCAGTTCTTC
few	.	TRBV11-3	TRBJ1-6	CASSLDYINSPPHF	TGTGCCAGCAGCTTAGATTACATTAATTCACCCCCCCACTTT
many	TRBD1	TRBV6-1	TRBJ2-7	CASRSGTGGFYEQYF	TGTGCCAGCAGATCCGGGACAGGGGGTTTCTACGAGCAGTACTTC
few	TRBD1	TRBV7-3	TRBJ2-7	CASSATGQLDEQYF	TGTGCCAGCAGCGCGACGGGACAGCTAGACGAGCAGTACTTC
.	.	TRBV24-1	TRBJ1-1	CATSEGLGTAAAFF	TGTGCCACCAGTGAAGGATTAGGGACCGCAGCTGCTTTCTTT
few	.	TRBV6-1	TRBJ2-1	CASRSEKDNEQFF	TGTGCCAGCCGATCGGAAAAGGACAATGAGCAGTTCTTC
many	.	TRBV30	TRBJ2-3	CAWSEGGYTQYF	TGTGCCTGGAGTGAAGGAGGGTATACGCAGTATTTT
many	.	TRBV27	TRBJ1-2	CASSPGSLYGYTF	TGTGCCAGCAGTCCAGGGTCCCTCTATGGCTACACCTTC
many	TRBD1	TRBV6-5	TRBJ1-4	CASSYGGTGPEKLFF	TGTGCCAGCAGTTACGGCGGGACAGGCCCTGAAAAACTGTTTTTT
few	TRBD2	TRBV18	TRBJ2-7	CASSPLEREGAREQYF	TGTGCCAGCTCACCACTCGAGCGGGAGGGGGCTCGCGAGCAGTACTTC
many	TRBD1	TRBV29-1	TRBJ2-3	CSVGPGQPTDTQYF	TGCAGCGTTGGGCCGGGACAGCCCACAGATACGCAGTATTTT
many	TRBD1	TRBV6-1	TRBJ2-7	CASTPDREFYEQYF	TGTGCCAGCACTCCGGACAGGGAGTTTTACGAGCAGTACTTC
many	.	TRBV2	TRBJ1-5	CASKAEDQPQHF	TGTGCCAGCAAGGCAGAGGATCAGCCCCAGCATTTT
few	.	TRBV19	TRBJ1-1	CASSIGGKAFF	TGTGCCAGTAGTATAGGAGGGAAAGCTTTCTTT
.	.	TRBV19	TRBJ2-1	CASSILGSSYNEQFF	TGTGCCAGTAGTATTCTCGGATCCTCCTACAATGAGCAGTTCTTC
few	.	TRBV3-1	TRBJ1-1	CASSQDLWRVTEAFF	TGTGCCAGCAGCCAAGATCTGTGGAGGGTCACTGAAGCTTTCTTT
.	.	TRBV24-1	TRBJ2-1	CATSDPSGLTYNEQFF	TGTGCCACCAGTGACCCGAGTGGATTGACCTACAATGAGCAGTTCTTC
many	.	TRBV7-7	TRBJ2-3	CASSFGQSQGTDTQYF	TGTGCTAGCAGTTTCGGACAGTCCCAAGGCACAGATACGCAGTATTTT